Below, 28 T cell receptor beta chains from the same sample are listed, as sequenced in a study of T cell changes during pregnancy in multiple sclerosis. Sequencing was performed with immunoSEQ multiplex PCR; in TCRdb, only in-frame clones are kept and a portion is missing. The data show about 40,000 clones, with roughly 92% seen just once and 0.78% held by the top ten. Sequenced here: CD4+ T cells from peripheral blood mononuclear cells, sampled before pregnancy. The receptors derive from a female donor with multiple sclerosis, enrolled in a pregnancy study.

The rearrangement joins TRBV27 to TRBJ2-4; weak D call: TRBD2 (5 bases). Germline CDR1 MNHEY, CDR2 SMNVEV (reference sequence). The CDR3 totals 15 residues. V lost 10 bases and J lost 0, with 16 bases in between. This CDR3 is CATRGGALAKNIQYF. The DNA for the CDR3 is TGTGCCACCCGAGGAGGAGCTCTAGCCAAAAACATTCAGTACTTC.

This sequence joins TRBV30 and TRBJ1-3, with a tentative D call TRBD1 (5 bases). Deletions cut 3 bases from V and 0 bases from J, with 12 bases between. The germline V gene encodes CDR1 GTSNPN and CDR2 SVGIG (reference sequence). CDR3 length: 15 amino acids. In DNA, the CDR3 is TGTGCCTGGAGCGACCTAGGGGCCTCTGGAAACACCATATATTTT. Protein sequence: CAWSDLGASGNTIYF.

The V gene is TRBV30, the J gene TRBJ1-1; 11 bases match TRBD1. Germline V gene sequence: CDR1 GTSNPN, CDR2 SVGIG (reference sequence). V lost 3 bases to trimming and J lost 4 bases; unmatched junction nucleotides: 7. The CDR3 length is 15 residues. The CDR3 is CAWSRGGTGGTEAFF. Here the CDR3 DNA reads TGTGCCTGGAGCCGTGGGGGGACAGGGGGCACTGAAGCTTTCTTT.

The chain joins TRBV5-8 to TRBJ1-4, with TRBD1 identical over 7 bases. The junction had 5 bases not matched to a gene; V was cut back by 0 bases and J by 6 bases. The CDR3 extends over 15 amino acids. The germline gives CDR1 SGHTS, CDR2 YDEGEE. Here the CDR3 reads CASSLDRGPDEKLFF. CDR3 nucleotides: TGTGCCAGCAGCTTGGACAGGGGTCCGGATGAAAAACTGTTTTTT.

The genes are TRBV6-5 and TRBJ1-1; the D is unclear. Deletions cut 2 bases from V and 0 bases from J, with 4 bases between. The CDR3 runs to 13 residues. Germline V gene sequence: CDR1 MNHEY, CDR2 SVGAGI. The CDR3, as DNA: TGTGCCAGCAGTTACGGCATGAACACTGAAGCTTTCTTT. Encoded protein: CASSYGMNTEAFF.

V and J are TRBV25-1 and TRBJ1-6; D is unclear. CDR3 length: 14 residues. With 8 bases removed from V and 0 bases from J, the gap between germline ends came to 8 bases. Germline lookup yields CDR1 MGHDK and CDR2 SYGVNS. The CDR3 bases are TGTGCCAGCCGAGGGAGCTCCTATAATTCACCCCTCCACTTT. It is translated as CASRGSSYNSPLHF.

The rearrangement uses TRBV11-2 and TRBJ2-3, with 16 bases matching TRBD2. With V trimmed by 3 bases and J by 6 bases, 6 bases remained unmatched. CDR1 is SGHAT, CDR2 FQNNGV, per germline. The CDR3 has 17 residues. The CDR3 loop reads CASSLGPGLAGGDTQYF. Here the CDR3 DNA reads TGTGCCAGCAGCTTGGGGCCGGGACTAGCGGGAGGGGATACGCAGTATTTT. The entire variable domain, with the rest obtained from reference TRBV11-2 and TRBJ2-3, is as follows: EAGVAQSPRYKIIEKRQSVAFWCNPISGHATLYWYQQILGQGPKLLIQFQNNGVVDDSQLPKDRFSAERLKGVDSTLKIQPAKLEDSAVYLCASSLGPGLAGGDTQYFGPGTRLTVL.

V gene TRBV6-6 combines with J gene TRBJ2-7, with D possibly matching TRBD2 (6 bases). This CDR3 region has 14 residues. V dropped 6 bases and J dropped 4 bases, with 16 bases sitting between them. CDR1 is MNHNY, CDR2 SVGAGI, per germline (reference sequence). The CDR3 reads CASRGSAGIYEQYF. The CDR3 DNA follows: TGTGCCAGCAGGGGATCTGCGGGGATATACGAGCAGTACTTC.

V gene TRBV5-1 combines with J gene TRBJ2-3; D gene unclear. CDR1 and CDR2 (germline): SGHRS, YFSETQ. The CDR3 is 14 amino acids. The ends were cut back, 0 bases at V and 4 bases at J, with 9 bases in the middle. CDR3 in amino acids: CASSLAGYPDTQYF. CDR3 in DNA: TGCGCCAGCAGCTTGGCAGGTTATCCAGATACGCAGTATTTT. The full variable domain, rest sourced from reference TRBV5-1 and TRBJ2-3, is KAGVTQTPRYLIKTRGQQVTLSCSPISGHRSVSWYQQTPGQGLQFLFEYFSETQRNKGNFPGRFSGRQFSNSRSEMNVSTLELGDSALYLCASSLAGYPDTQYFGPGTRLTVL.

This clone was seen more than once but under ten times. The J gene is TRBJ1-2, the V gene TRBV7-2, with 9 bases identical to TRBD1. V lost 2 bases, J lost 2 bases, and 15 bases stayed unmatched. Germline V gene lookup returns CDR1 SGHTA and CDR2 FQGNSA. The CDR3 consists of 19 residues. The CDR3 is CASSLRRDGTGTLNYGYTF. CDR3 bases: TGTGCCAGCAGCTTAAGGCGAGACGGGACAGGGACCTTAAACTATGGCTACACCTTC.

This clone occurred once. The V call is TRBV5-4, the J call TRBJ2-5; 7 nucleotides line up with TRBD1. J gave up 5 bases and V 0 bases, and 16 bases lay outside the gene matches. Germline CDR1 reads SGHNT; CDR2 reads YYREEE (reference sequence). This CDR3 is built from 18 residues. The CDR3 DNA follows: TGTGCCAGCAGCTTGGGGGCCCCCGGACAGGTCGATAGGGAGACCCAGTACTTC. Amino acids: CASSLGAPGQVDRETQYF.

This chain links TRBV5-1 with TRBJ2-1, with 9 bases aligning to TRBD2. CDR3 size: 17 residues. V gave up 1 base and J gave up 7 bases; unmatched junction bases: 12. Germline assignment: CDR1 SGHRS and CDR2 YFSETQ. CDR3 sequence: CASSLLIGAGGANEQFF. CDR3 coding DNA: TGCGCCAGCAGCTTGTTGATAGGGGCGGGAGGGGCGAATGAGCAGTTCTTC.

J is TRBJ2-6 and V is TRBV4-2, with D uncertain. The germline gives CDR1 LGHNA, CDR2 YNFKEQ. Trimming shortened V by 0 bases and J by 0 bases, and 12 bases separated the two germline ends. This CDR3 spans 18 amino acids. This CDR3 is CASSQDQVVSSGANVLTF. CDR3 nucleotides: TGTGCCAGCAGCCAAGATCAAGTCGTGAGCTCTGGGGCCAACGTCCTGACTTTC.

The V and J genes are TRBV19 and TRBJ1-2; 9 positions agree with TRBD1. There are 13 residues in the CDR3. V gave up 8 bases and J gave up 5 bases; unmatched junction bases: 6. Germline V gene sequence: CDR1 LNHDA, CDR2 SQIVND (reference sequence). The CDR3 coding sequence is TGTGCCAGTGGGACAGGGCGGAAATATGGCTACACCTTC. This gives the protein CASGTGRKYGYTF.

The chain combines TRBV2 with TRBJ2-7, with 7 bases lining up with TRBD2. This CDR3 is 16 amino acids long. Germline CDR1 reads SNHLY; CDR2 reads FYNNEI. The V segment lost 0 bases and the J segment 2 bases; nucleotides outside the gene matches: 7. The CDR3 DNA reads TGTGCCAGCAGTGAAGCGCGTTTTAGCGGGCCCTACGAGCAGTACTTC. It yields the protein CASSEARFSGPYEQYF.

This clone was seen only once. Germline and junction disagree at one end, which may indicate a read error. The chain is built from TRBV7-7 and TRBJ2-7, with 9 bases lining up with TRBD2. CDR3 length: 15 amino acids. Germline lookup yields CDR1 SSHAT and CDR2 FNYEAQ (reference sequence). CDR3 DNA: TGTGCTAGCAGCTTAGCAACTAGCGGGTCCTACGAGCAGTACTTC. Translating gives CASSLATSGSYEQYF.

This clone was observed a single time. V usage is TRBV7-9 and J usage is TRBJ2-5; D call uncertain. With 4 bases removed from V and 2 bases from J, the gap between germline ends came to 8 bases. The CDR3 totals 13 residues. Looked up from germline, CDR1 is SEHNR and CDR2 is FQNEAQ (reference sequence). The CDR3 region has the DNA TGTGCCAGCAGCTCATACAATCAAGAGACCCAGTACTTC. It encodes CASSSYNQETQYF.

V gene TRBV4-3 combines with J gene TRBJ2-7, with TRBD2 identical over 8 bases. The germline CDR1 and CDR2 sequences are LGHNA and YSLEER. The junction had 12 bases not matched to a gene; V was cut back by 0 bases and J by 2 bases. CDR3 length: 18 amino acids. This CDR3 reads CASSQEVGVGTRAYEQYF. In DNA, the CDR3 is TGCGCCAGCAGCCAAGAAGTGGGCGTGGGGACTAGGGCCTACGAGCAGTACTTC.

CDR3 sequence (DNA): TGCGCCAGCAGTTCCCGGGACAGGGGTACTGAAGCTTTCTTT. This encodes CASSSRDRGTEAFF. This chain uses TRBV5-1 with TRBJ1-1; TRBD1 matches at 10 bases. Per the germline V gene, CDR1 is SGHRS and CDR2 is YFSETQ. Germline trimming cut 5 bases from V and 5 bases from J; bases unmatched to any gene: 6. CDR3 length equals 14 residues.

The chain has TRBV7-8 and TRBJ2-7; TRBD2 matches at 12 bases. Germline V lookup: CDR1 SGHVS, CDR2 FQNEAQ. This CDR3 region has 15 residues. V shed 5 bases and J 5 bases; nucleotides not matched to a gene: 7. The CDR3 is CASSPRTSGENEQYF. DNA for the CDR3: TGTGCCAGCAGCCCCCGGACTAGCGGGGAGAACGAGCAGTACTTC.

The chain joins TRBV7-9 to TRBJ2-5; D remains unclear. The CDR3 consists of 16 residues. The germline CDR1 and CDR2 sequences are SEHNR and FQNEAQ (reference sequence). Trimming cost V 0 bases and J 3 bases, with 14 bases left between them. CDR3 in DNA: TGTGCCAGCAGCTTAGCTTTTCCGGGTGGCAAAGAGACCCAGTACTTC. Translated: CASSLAFPGGKETQYF.

The chain joins TRBV28 to TRBJ2-7, with 12 bases aligning to TRBD1. Trimming removed 6 bases from V and 2 bases from J; junction bases left unmatched: 14. This CDR3 region has 18 residues. Germline loops: CDR1 MDHEN, CDR2 SYDVKM. Written as DNA, the CDR3 is TGTGCCAGCAGCGCTCCGGGACAGGGGGCGTGGACCACCTACGAGCAGTACTTC. This sequence encodes CASSAPGQGAWTTYEQYF.

The chain has TRBV19 and TRBJ1-1; D perhaps matches TRBD1 (6 bases). Germline V gene sequence: CDR1 LNHDA, CDR2 SQIVND (reference sequence). Deletions cut 9 bases from V and 1 base from J, with 15 bases between. The CDR3 is made up of 14 amino acids. CDR3 bases: TGTGCCAGCCGTACAGGGCCGACGAACACTGAAGCTTTCTTT. Translating gives CASRTGPTNTEAFF.

J is TRBJ2-7 and V is TRBV11-2; D is possibly TRBD2 (6 bases). V was clipped by 3 bases and J by 1 base, with 13 bases between them. The V gene's germline CDR1 is SGHAT and CDR2 FQNNGV. The CDR3 sequence is 15 residues long. CDR3: CASSFNRDSSYEQYF. DNA of the CDR3: TGTGCCAGCAGCTTTAATCGGGACTCGTCCTACGAGCAGTACTTC. The full variable domain, rest sourced from reference TRBV11-2 and TRBJ2-7, is EAGVAQSPRYKIIEKRQSVAFWCNPISGHATLYWYQQILGQGPKLLIQFQNNGVVDDSQLPKDRFSAERLKGVDSTLKIQPAKLEDSAVYLCASSFNRDSSYEQYFGPGTRLTVT.

This clone was counted once. This chain uses TRBV19 with TRBJ1-5; D is perhaps TRBD1 (6 bases). CDR1 is LNHDA, CDR2 SQIVND, per germline (reference sequence). This CDR3 has 15 amino acids. Deletions cut 3 bases from V and 4 bases from J, with 13 bases between. Written as DNA, the CDR3 is TGTGCCAGTAGTATGGCCGGGGGGCGGAATCAGCCCCAGCATTTT. Its protein product is CASSMAGGRNQPQHF.

The J gene is TRBJ2-5, the V gene TRBV2, with D possibly TRBD2 on 6 matching bases. The germline V gene encodes CDR1 SNHLY and CDR2 FYNNEI. The length of the CDR3 is 16 residues. V shed 6 bases and J shed 3 bases, with 20 bases lying between them. CDR3 sequence: CASRTGVRSAKETQYF. In DNA, the CDR3 is TGTGCCAGCAGGACGGGGGTCCGCTCCGCCAAAGAGACCCAGTACTTC.

The V call is TRBV18, the J call TRBJ1-3, with 10 nucleotides matching TRBD1. Germline CDR1 is KGHSH and CDR2 is LQKENI. The length of the CDR3 is 16 residues. The J segment lost 0 bases and the V segment lost 2 bases, leaving 1 base of the junction unmatched. The CDR3 loop is CASSPGTGASGNTIYF. CDR3 nucleotides: TGTGCCAGCTCACCAGGGACAGGGGCCTCTGGAAACACCATATATTTT.

The chain links TRBV28 to TRBJ1-2, with D perhaps matching TRBD1 (6 bases). The CDR3 consists of 13 residues. Deletions cut 5 bases from V and 5 bases from J, with 12 bases between. From germline, CDR1 is MDHEN and CDR2 SYDVKM. CDR3 coding DNA: TGTGCCAGCAGTAGGGGGGGGCTTTATGGCTACACCTTC. Residues: CASSRGGLYGYTF.